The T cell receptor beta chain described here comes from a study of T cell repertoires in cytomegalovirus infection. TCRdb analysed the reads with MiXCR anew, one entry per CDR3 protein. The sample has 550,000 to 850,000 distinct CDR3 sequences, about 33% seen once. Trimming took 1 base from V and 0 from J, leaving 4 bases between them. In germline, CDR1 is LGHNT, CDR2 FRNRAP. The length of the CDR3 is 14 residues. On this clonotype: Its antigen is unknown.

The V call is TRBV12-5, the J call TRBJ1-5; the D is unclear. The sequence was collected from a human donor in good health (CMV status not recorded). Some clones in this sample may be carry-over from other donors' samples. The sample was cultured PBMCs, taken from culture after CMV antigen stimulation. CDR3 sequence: CASGLGHSNQPQHF. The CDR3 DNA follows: TGTGCTAGTGGTTTGGGACATAGCAATCAGCCCCAGCATTTT.